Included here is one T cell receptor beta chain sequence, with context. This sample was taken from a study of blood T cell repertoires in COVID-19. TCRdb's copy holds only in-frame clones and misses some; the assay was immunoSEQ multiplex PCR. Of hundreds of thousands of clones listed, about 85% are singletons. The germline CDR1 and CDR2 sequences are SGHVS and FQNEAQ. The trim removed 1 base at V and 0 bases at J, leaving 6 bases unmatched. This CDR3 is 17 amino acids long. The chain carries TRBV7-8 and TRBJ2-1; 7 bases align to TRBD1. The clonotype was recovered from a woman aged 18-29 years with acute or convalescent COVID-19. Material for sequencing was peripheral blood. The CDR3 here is CASSLGTGIGSYNEQFF. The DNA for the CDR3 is TGTGCCAGCAGCTTAGGGACAGGAATAGGCTCCTACAATGAGCAGTTCTTC.